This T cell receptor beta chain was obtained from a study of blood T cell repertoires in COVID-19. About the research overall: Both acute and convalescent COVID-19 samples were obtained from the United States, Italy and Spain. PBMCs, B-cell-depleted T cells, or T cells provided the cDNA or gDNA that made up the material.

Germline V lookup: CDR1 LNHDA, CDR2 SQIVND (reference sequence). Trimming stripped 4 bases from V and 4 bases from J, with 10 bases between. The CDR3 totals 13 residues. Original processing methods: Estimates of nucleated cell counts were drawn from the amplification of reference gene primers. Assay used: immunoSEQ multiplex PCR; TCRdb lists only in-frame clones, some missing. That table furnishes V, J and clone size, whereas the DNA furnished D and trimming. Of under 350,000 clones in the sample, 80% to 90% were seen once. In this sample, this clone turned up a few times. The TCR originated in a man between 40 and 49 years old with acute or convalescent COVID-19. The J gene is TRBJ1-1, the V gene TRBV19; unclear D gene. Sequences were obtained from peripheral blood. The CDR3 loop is CASSSAIGTEAFF. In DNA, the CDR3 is TGTGCCAGTAGTAGCGCCATTGGCACTGAAGCTTTCTTT.